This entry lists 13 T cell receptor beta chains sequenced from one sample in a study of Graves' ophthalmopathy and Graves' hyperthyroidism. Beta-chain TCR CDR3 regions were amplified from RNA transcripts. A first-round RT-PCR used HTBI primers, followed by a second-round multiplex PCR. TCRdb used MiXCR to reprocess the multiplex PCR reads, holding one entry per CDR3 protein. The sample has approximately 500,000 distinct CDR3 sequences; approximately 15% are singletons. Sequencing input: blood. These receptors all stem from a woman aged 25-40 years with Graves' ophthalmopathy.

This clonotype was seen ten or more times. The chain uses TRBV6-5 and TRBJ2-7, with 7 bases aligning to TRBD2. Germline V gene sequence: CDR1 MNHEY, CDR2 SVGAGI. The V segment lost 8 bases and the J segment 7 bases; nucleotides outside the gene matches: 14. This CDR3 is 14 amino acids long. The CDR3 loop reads CASGPREGSREQYF. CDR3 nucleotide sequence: TGTGCCAGCGGGCCCAGGGAGGGGTCTAGAGAGCAGTACTTC.

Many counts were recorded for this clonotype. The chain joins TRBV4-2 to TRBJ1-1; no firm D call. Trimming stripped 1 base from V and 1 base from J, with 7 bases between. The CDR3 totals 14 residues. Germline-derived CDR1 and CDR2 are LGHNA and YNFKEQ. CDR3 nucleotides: TGTGCCAGCAGCCAAGCCCGGGGGAACACTGAAGCTTTCTTT. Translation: CASSQARGNTEAFF.

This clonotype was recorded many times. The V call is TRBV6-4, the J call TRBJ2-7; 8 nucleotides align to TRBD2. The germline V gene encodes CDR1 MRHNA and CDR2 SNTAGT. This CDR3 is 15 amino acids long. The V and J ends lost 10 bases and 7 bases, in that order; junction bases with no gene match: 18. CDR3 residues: CATLTEGAGVGEQYF. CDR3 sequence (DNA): TGTGCCACCCTGACTGAAGGAGCGGGAGTGGGGGAGCAGTACTTC.

CDR3 in amino acids: CSASQGTSGKDEQYF. The CDR3 nucleotides read TGCAGTGCCAGCCAGGGGACTAGCGGGAAGGACGAGCAGTACTTC. The chain combines TRBV20-1 with TRBJ2-7, with TRBD2 identical over 13 bases. Germline CDR1 reads DFQATT; CDR2 reads SNEGSKA (reference sequence). CDR3 length equals 15 residues. V shed 6 bases, J shed 5 bases, and the junction held 10 bases outside the gene matches.

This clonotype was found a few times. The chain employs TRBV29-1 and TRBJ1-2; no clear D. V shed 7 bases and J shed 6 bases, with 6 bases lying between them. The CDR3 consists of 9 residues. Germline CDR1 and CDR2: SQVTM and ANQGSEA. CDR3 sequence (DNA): TGCAGCGCGGATCATGGCTACACCTTC. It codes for CSADHGYTF.

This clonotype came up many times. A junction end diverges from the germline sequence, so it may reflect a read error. In DNA form, the CDR3 reads TGTGCCAGCAGCCCAGGGAGACTGAACACTGAAGCTTTCTTT. Protein product: CASSPGRLNTEAFF. This chain uses TRBV4-1 with TRBJ1-1, with D tentatively TRBD1 (5 bases). The CDR3 extends over 14 amino acids. Germline CDR1 reads MGHRA; CDR2 reads YSYEKL.

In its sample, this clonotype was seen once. CDR3 nucleotide sequence: TGTGCCAGCAGTTCCCGTGCCCTTCAAGAACAGCCCCAGCATTTT. This encodes CASSSRALQEQPQHF. The V gene is TRBV12-3 or TRBV12-4, the J gene TRBJ1-5; no reliable D call. The CDR3 spans 15 residues. Trimming stripped 4 bases from V and 7 bases from J, with 17 bases between.

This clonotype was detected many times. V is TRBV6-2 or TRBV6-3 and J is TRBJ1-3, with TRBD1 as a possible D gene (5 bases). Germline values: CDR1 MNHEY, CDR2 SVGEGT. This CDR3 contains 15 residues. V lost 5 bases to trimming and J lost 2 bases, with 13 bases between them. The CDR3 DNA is TGTGCCAGCAGTAGGACGCCCAGGGCTGGAAACACCATATATTTT. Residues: CASSRTPRAGNTIYF.

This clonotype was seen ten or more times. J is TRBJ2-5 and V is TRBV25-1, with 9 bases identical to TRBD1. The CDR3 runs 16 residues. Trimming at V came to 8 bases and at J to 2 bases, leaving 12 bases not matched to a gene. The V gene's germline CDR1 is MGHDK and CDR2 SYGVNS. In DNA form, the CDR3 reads TGTGCCAGCGAACCTCCGCCGGGACAGGGACAAGAGACCCAGTACTTC. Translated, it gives CASEPPPGQGQETQYF.

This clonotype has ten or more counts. CDR3 sequence reads: CASSFPTGVEQYF. The CDR3 DNA sequence: TGTGCCAGCAGTTTTCCGACGGGGGTAGAGCAGTACTTC. The chain couples TRBV12-3 or TRBV12-4 to TRBJ2-7; possible D gene TRBD2, 6 bases. Trimming shortened V by 3 bases and J by 7 bases, and 13 bases separated the two germline ends. CDR3 length: 13 residues.

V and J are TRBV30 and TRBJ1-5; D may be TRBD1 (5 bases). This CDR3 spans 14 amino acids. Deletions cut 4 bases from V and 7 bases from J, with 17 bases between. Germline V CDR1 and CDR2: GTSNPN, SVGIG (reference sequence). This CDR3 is CAWNPDGADQPQHF. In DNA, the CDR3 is TGTGCCTGGAATCCCGACGGGGCAGACCAGCCCCAGCATTTT.

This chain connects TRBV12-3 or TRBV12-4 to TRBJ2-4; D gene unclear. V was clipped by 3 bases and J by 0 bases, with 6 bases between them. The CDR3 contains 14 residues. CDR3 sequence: CASSFREAKNIQYF. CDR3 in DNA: TGTGCCAGCAGTTTTAGGGAAGCCAAAAACATTCAGTACTTC.

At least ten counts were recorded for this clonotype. This CDR3 is CASSYDRNNQPQHF. The DNA for the CDR3 is TGTGCCAGCAGTTACGACAGGAACAATCAGCCCCAGCATTTT. The rearrangement uses TRBV6-5 and TRBJ1-5; D may be TRBD1 (6 bases). Deletions cut 2 bases from V and 3 bases from J, with 8 bases between. The CDR3 runs 14 residues. The V gene's germline CDR1 is MNHEY and CDR2 SVGAGI.